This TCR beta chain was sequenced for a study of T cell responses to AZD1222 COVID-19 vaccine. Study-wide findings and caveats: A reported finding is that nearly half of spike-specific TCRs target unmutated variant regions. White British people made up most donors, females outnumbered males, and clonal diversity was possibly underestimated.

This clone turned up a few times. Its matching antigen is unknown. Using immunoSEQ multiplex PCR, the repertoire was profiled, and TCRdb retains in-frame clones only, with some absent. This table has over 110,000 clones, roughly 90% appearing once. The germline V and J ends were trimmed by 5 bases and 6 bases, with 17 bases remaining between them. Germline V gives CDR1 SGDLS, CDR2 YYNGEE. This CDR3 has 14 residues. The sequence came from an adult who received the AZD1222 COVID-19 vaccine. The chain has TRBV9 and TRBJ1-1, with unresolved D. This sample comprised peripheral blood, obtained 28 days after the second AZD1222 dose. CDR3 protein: CASSGSGEVAEAFF. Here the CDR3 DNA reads TGTGCCAGCAGTGGTTCTGGGGAGGTCGCTGAAGCTTTCTTT.